This T cell receptor (beta chain) was profiled in a study of long-term antiretroviral therapy in people with HIV. The run of the v3.0 immunoSEQ assay was at survey level. Method: immunoSEQ multiplex PCR; TCRdb's copy keeps in-frame clones and lacks some. The data hold about 25,000 clones, with 80% to 90% observed a single time. With 4 bases clipped from V and 2 bases from J, the junction kept 8 bases outside the gene matches. There are 15 residues in the CDR3. Looked up from germline, CDR1 is MGHRA and CDR2 is YSYEKL. The sample holds a few counts of this clone. The specimen comprised unsorted PBMCs, sampled 1.2 years after starting antiretroviral therapy. The chain employs TRBV4-1 and TRBJ2-7, with 7 bases fitting TRBD2. This TCR was recovered from a man in his fifties with HIV. CDR3 in DNA: TGCGCCAGCAGCCCCAGCGGGGACCCAACCTACGAGCAGTACTTC. This translates into CASSPSGDPTYEQYF.